The entry below gives a single T cell receptor (beta chain) sequence along with its context. What it binds is unknown. These data belong to a study of shared clonotypes between healthy human individuals. Across the whole study: CD8 memory received one plate per donor, CD8 naive two, CD4 memory three and CD4 naive three. Study-level points and caveats: Non-shared clonotypes had lower generation probabilities than clonotypes shared by all four sorted-subset donors. The rarefaction results pointed to incomplete sorted-subset sequencing despite large depth.

Within Nashville, Tennessee resided all donors, each a Caucasian adult. This CDR3 is built from 17 residues. Germline values: CDR1 KGHSH, CDR2 LQKENI. Germline trimming cut 3 bases from V and 2 bases from J; bases unmatched to any gene: 8. Clones were read by immunoSEQ multiplex PCR, and TCRdb kept only the in-frame ones, dropping some. The table shows just over 2,000,000 clones, with roughly 96% occurring only once. The sample comprised naive CD4+ T cells sorted from blood. The subset denotes: CD45RA+ positively selected. The chain has TRBV18 and TRBJ1-5; the match to TRBD1 covers 9 bases. This TCR came from a man aged 18-30 years in good health. CDR3 in DNA: TGTGCCAGCTCACCCTCGGGGACAGGGCGAGGCAATCAGCCCCAGCATTTT. Protein product: CASSPSGTGRGNQPQHF.